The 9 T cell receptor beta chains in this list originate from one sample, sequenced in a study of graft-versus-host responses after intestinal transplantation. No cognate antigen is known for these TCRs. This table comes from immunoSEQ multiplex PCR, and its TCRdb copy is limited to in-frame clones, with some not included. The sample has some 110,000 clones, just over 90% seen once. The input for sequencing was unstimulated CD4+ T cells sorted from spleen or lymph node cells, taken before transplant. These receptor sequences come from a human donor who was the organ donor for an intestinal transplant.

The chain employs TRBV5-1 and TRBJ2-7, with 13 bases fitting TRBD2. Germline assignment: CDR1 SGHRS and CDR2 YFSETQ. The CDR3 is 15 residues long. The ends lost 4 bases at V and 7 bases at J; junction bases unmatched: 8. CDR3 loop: CASSAGLAGIKEQYF. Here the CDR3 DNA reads TGCGCCAGCAGCGCGGGACTAGCGGGGATAAAGGAGCAGTACTTC.

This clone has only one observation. In DNA, the CDR3 is TGTGCCAGCAGCTTGGTGGGACTAGCGGGATCCAATGAGCAGTTCTTC. Translating it yields CASSLVGLAGSNEQFF. The chain couples TRBV5-6 to TRBJ2-1; 13 bases align to TRBD2. Trimming removed 0 bases from V and 6 bases from J; junction bases left unmatched: 3. Germline loops: CDR1 SGHDT, CDR2 YYEEEE. This CDR3 contains 16 residues.

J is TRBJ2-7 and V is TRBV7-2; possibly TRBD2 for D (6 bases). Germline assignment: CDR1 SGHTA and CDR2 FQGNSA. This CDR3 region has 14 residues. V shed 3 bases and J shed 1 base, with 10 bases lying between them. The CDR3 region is CASSLWAGSYEQYF. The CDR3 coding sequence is TGTGCCAGCAGCTTGTGGGCGGGGTCCTACGAGCAGTACTTC.

CDR3 in DNA: TGCGCCAGCAGCCAGTCGGAGTCCTCAAACACTGAAGCTTTCTTT. It translates to CASSQSESSNTEAFF. The rearrangement uses TRBV4-1 and TRBJ1-1; D is uncertain. CDR1 and CDR2 (germline): MGHRA, YSYEKL. The CDR3 extends over 15 amino acids. The V and J ends lost 3 bases and 2 bases respectively, with 13 bases between them.

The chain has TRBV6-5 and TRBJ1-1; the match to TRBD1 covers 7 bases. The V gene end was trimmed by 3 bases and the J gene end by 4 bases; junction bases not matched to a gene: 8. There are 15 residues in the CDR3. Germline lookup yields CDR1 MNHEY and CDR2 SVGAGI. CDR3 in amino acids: CASSYWGRGVTEAFF. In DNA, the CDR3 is TGTGCCAGCAGTTATTGGGGCAGGGGGGTCACTGAAGCTTTCTTT.

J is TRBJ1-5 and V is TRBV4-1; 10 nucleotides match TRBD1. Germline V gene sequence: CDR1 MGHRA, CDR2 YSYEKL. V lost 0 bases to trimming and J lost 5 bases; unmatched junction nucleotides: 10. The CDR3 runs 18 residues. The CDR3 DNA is TGCGCCAGCAGCCAAGATTATTGGACAGGGGGGAAGCATCAGCCCCAGCATTTT. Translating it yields CASSQDYWTGGKHQPQHF.

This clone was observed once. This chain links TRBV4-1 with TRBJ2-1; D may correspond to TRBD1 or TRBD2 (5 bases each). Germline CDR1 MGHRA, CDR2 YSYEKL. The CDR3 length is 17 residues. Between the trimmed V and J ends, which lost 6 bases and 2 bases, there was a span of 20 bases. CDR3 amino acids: CASRLGRTWSAYNEQFF. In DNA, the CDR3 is TGCGCCAGCAGACTGGGACGGACTTGGAGCGCCTACAATGAGCAGTTCTTC.

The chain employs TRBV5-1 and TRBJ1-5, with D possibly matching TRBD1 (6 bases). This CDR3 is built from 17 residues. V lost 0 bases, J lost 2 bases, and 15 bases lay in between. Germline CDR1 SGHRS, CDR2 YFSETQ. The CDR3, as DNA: TGCGCCAGCAGCTTGGAACCTTGGGGGCTCGGCAATCAGCCCCAGCATTTT. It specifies CASSLEPWGLGNQPQHF.

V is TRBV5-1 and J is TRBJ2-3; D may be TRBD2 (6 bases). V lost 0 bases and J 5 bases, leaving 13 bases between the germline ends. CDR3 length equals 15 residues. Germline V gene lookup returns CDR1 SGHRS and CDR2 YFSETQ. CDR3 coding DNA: TGCGCCAGCAGCTTGGAGGCGGGGCAGGTAGATACGCAGTATTTT. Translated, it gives CASSLEAGQVDTQYF.